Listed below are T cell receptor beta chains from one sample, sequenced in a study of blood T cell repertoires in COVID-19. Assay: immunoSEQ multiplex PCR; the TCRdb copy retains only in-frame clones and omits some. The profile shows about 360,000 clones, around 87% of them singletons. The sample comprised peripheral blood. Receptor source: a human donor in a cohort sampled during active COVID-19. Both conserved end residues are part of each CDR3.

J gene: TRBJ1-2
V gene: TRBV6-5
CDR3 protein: CASRLTGEWGGYTF

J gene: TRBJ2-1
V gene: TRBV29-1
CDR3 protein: CSVRVAGDDEQFF

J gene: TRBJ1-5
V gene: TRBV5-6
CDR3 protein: CASSLEQGVDNQPQHF

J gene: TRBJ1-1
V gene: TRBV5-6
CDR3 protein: CASRQGPLYTEAFF

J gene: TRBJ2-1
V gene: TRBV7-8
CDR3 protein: CASSLAGTSNNEQFF

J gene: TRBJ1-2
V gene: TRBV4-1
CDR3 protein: CASSLTWRGSFSYGYTF

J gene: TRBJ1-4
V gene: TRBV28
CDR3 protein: CASSNTGGYEKLFF

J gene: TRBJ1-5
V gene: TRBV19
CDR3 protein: CATAPQGHSYSNQPQHF

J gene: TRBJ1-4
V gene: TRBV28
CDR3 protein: CASSLHAGQGNEKLFF

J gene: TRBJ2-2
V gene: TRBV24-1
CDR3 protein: CATRAGTTGELFF

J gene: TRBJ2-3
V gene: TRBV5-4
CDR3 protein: CASSLALTSGGYGDTQYF

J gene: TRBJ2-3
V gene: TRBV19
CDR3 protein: CASSTTGDTDTQYF

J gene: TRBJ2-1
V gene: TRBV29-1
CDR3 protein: CSVGGQTNNEQFF

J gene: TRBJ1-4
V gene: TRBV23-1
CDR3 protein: CASSQLIKLRNEKLFF

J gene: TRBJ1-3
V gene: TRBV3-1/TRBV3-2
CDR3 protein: CASSPSTGPGDTIYF

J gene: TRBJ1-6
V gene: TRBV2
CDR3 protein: CASRTRDNSPLHF

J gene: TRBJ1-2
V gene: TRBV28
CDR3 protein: CASSADGTNYGYTF

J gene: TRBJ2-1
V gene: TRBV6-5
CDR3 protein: CASSGGSDNEQFF

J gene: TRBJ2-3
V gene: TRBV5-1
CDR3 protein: CASSFTGTGATDTQYF

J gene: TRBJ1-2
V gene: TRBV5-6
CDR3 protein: CASSPAGARGYGYTF

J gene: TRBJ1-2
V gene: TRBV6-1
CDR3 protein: CASSGPWGANNYGYTF

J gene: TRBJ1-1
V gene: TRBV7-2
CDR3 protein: CASSLGGWAFF

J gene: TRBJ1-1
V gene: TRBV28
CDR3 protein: CASSPQPTLNTEAFF

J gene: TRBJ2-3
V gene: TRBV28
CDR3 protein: CASSPETDTQYF

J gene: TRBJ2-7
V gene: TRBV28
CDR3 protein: CASTSAGQGKYF

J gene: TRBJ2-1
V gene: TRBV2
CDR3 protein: CASSERERGTEMISTYNEQFF

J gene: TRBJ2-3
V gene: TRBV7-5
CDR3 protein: CARSLWDRDTDTQYF

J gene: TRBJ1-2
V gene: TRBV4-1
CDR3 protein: CASSQDGRSGAGYYGYTF

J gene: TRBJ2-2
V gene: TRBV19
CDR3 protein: CATSPAGFTGELFF

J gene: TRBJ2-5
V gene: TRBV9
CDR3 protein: CASSAGGGTVETQYF

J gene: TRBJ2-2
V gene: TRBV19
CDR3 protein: CASSRPGDTGELFF

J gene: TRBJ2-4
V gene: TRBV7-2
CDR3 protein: CASRDSSKNIQYF

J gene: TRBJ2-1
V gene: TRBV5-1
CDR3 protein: CASSWGVDNEQFF

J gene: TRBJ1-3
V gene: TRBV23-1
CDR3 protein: CASSQKGFSGNTIYF

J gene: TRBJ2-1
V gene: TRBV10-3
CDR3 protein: CAISESLAGNNEQFF

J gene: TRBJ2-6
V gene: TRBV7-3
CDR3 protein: CASSTGLLAGANVLTF

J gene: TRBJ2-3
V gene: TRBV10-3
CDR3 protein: CAISEAGQGGTDTQYF

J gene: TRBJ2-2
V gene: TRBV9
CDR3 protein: CARRVGGGGTGELFF

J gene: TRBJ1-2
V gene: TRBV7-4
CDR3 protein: CASSRSRVIMEGYTF

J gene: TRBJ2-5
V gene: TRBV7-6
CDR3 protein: CASSRFSDQETQYF

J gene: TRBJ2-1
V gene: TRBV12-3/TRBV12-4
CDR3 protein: CASSRDTNNEQFF

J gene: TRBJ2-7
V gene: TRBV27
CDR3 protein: CASRSGSGGPYEQYF

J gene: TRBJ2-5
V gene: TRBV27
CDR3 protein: CASSPGGETQYF

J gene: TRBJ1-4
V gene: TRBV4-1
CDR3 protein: CASSTSHPRNGEVEKLFF

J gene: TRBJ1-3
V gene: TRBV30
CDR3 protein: CAWTGSGNTIYF

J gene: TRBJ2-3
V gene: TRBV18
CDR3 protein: CASSPRGTESTDTQYF

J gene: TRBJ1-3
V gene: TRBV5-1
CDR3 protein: CASSERGGNTIYF